The entry below describes one T cell receptor beta chain. Libraries were prepared by immunoSEQ multiplex PCR; TCRdb keeps only in-frame clonotypes and omits some of them. The repertoire consists of tens of thousands of clones, with just under 90% occurring once and the leading ten covering 1.5% to 2%. This sample was included in a study of control samples from healthy donors and cancer patients. V lost 4 bases, J lost 7 bases, and 9 bases stayed unmatched. This CDR3 has 14 residues. Germline CDR1 reads KGHSY; CDR2 reads FQNENV. This sequence joins TRBV16 and TRBJ1-2, with 7 nucleotides matching TRBD1. The receptor's source is a woman between 40 and 55 years old with lung cancer. The sequencing input was PBMCs. For the CDR3, the DNA is TGTGCCAGCAGCCCGTACTTAACAGGGGCTGGCTACACCTTC. Encoded protein: CASSPYLTGAGYTF.